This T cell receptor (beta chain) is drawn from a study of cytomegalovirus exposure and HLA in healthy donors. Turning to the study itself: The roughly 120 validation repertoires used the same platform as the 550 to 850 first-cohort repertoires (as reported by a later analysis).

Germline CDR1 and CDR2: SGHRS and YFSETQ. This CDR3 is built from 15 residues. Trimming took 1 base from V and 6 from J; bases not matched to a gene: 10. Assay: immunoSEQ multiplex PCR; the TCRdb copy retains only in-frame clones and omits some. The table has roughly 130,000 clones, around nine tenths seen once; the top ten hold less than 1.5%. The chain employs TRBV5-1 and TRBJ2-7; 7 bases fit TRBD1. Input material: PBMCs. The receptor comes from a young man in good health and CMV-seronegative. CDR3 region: CASSLRTGALSEQYF. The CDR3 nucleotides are TGCGCCAGCAGCTTGAGGACAGGTGCGTTGAGCGAGCAGTACTTC.